This T cell receptor beta chain was captured in a study of cytomegalovirus exposure and HLA in healthy donors (TCRdb year 2017). Notes on the research overall: According to an earlier analysis of 550 to 700 of the donors, 150 million to 200 million T cells yielded 117 million unique TCR beta sequences and about 280 Gb of sequence data. About 300 gigabases of sequencing data and roughly 90 million unique TCR sequences were included in an early release covering about 600 HLA-typed donors. Of the 398 genotyped donors, 65% to 90% fell in the genetic ancestry cluster associated with self-reported Caucasian donors. The study aimed to test whether cataloging public T cell receptors could reveal signatures of past pathogen exposure. The T cell repertoires of under 700 subjects were profiled by immunosequencing and related to cytomegalovirus serostatus. Along with the approximately 670-subject first cohort, a separate validation cohort of over a hundred different subjects was used. To predict cytomegalovirus infection status, the study combined high-throughput TCR immunosequencing, statistical association of individual TCRs with disease status, and machine learning. In a later analysis, previously published TCR beta repertoires from more than 500 donors were re-analyzed and high-resolution HLA genotyping was added so that TCR occurrence patterns could be studied. Rather than drawing on any new phenotypic data, the later analysis identified candidate immune exposures from TCR beta sequences and the way those sequences occurred across donors. An earlier analysis of some 500 of the donors used high-throughput TCR beta sequencing to judge whether each TCR beta V gene segment behaved as functional or pseudogenic. Donor age, sex, ethnicity and CMV serostatus were compiled alongside the repertoire data. A later genetic analysis took genome-wide SNP genotypes for about 55% of the 666 donors and used that subset as a discovery cohort. All discovery cohort repertoires had been generated on a single sequencing platform. HLA typing covered class I and class II loci at four-digit resolution. Typing coverage differed by locus: A, B, C, DRB1 and DQB1 were typed in roughly 629-630 donors, DQA1 in approximately 520, DPA1 in some 600, and DPB1 in roughly 450. A handful of DR-DQ haplotypes were handled as single units for association and clustering because linkage in the cohort was strong. On average, approximately 250,000 unique TCR beta nucleotide sequences were sequenced per donor among 398 genotyped donors of the cohort, with roughly 18% of those sequences being non-productive.

Results and caveats for the whole study, not just this receptor: Some IMGT-functional V segments, including TRBV6-2 and TRBV6-3, could not be told apart with the 87-base-pair reads, so those segments were excluded. According to a later analysis, TCR association rates differed among HLA loci, with DRB1 alleles showing the most associated TCRs and HLA-C alleles showing the fewest. Compared with equally common non-associated chains, HLA-associated TCR beta chains in a later analysis were more clonally expanded and had lower generation probabilities. A total of about 150 TCR beta chains were listed by the study as associated with cytomegalovirus. Sequencing depth was assumed to be roughly uniform across donors in the presence/absence analyses, though that assumption may not hold. A further reported finding was that TCR beta sequences accurately predicted the HLA-A and HLA-B alleles for most subjects in the first cohort. The cohort was sequenced for TCR beta chains only, and without alpha or paired-chain data the features that could be detected were limited. CMV serostatus was the only immune exposure information available for the cohort. In a later analysis, 16,951 TCR beta sequences were associated with specific HLA alleles at a false discovery rate of 0.05. Assigning TCR associations to individual alleles was difficult when HLA alleles, especially DR and DQ, strongly co-occurred. Because some donors lacked HLA typing at each locus, the association tests relied only on the typed subset. Three of the identified cytomegalovirus-associated TCR beta chains were confirmed in vitro to be specific for cytomegalovirus antigens. Broadly in line with IMGT annotations, most TCR beta V segments showed up in productive rearrangements about 90% or about 30% of the time in an earlier analysis of 450 to 750 of the donors. The authors suggested that the approach could potentially be generalized to other disease states and immunological phenotypes. Because counts were too low, 15 to 20 rarely observed V segments, including chromosome 9 orphons, were excluded from the earlier analysis of several hundred of the donors. Linkage disequilibrium might explain the correlated functional status among segregating V segments, but an unknown experimental factor could not be excluded. Cytomegalovirus status was reported to be diagnosed by the classifier with high specificity and sensitivity in both the original and validation cohorts. According to a later genetic analysis, donors in an Asian-associated ancestry cluster had fewer N-insertions in productive TCRs than the approximately 630-donor mean. An association between a missense DCLRE1C variant and V-gene and J-gene trimming of TCR beta chains was found in a later genetic analysis and replicated in an independent cohort. Most CMV-associated TCR beta chains appeared to be HLA-restricted in a later analysis, and the HLA associations seemed to be driven largely by CMV exposure. The sequencing pipeline was judged likely to have produced a cluster of highly shared sequence variants as a technical artifact. Most TCR sequences were observed very rarely across donors, whereas some public TCRs were present in many individuals. Several of the top co-occurrence clusters appeared to be linked to parvovirus B19, influenza, CMV and Epstein-Barr virus, according to a later analysis.

Remarks on this clone: Its binding antigen is unknown. No clone much larger than this one lies a single base away; base qualities are absent.

In total, 600 or so healthy bone marrow donors made up the cohort. At the time of sampling, all cohort members were nominally healthy, though unrecorded immune exposures were likely present. The donor tested CMV seronegative and was one of the 352 seronegative cohort members. A peripheral blood sample was provided by each donor, and peripheral blood mononuclear cells were used for TCR beta sequencing. Genomic DNA was extracted from the blood cell samples with the Qiagen DNeasy Blood Extraction Kit. Library construction relied on the immunoSEQ multiplex PCR assay. For the multiplex PCR, a mixture combining 60 forward primers for TCR Vbeta segments and 13 reverse primers for TCR Jbeta segments was used. Amplification of the CDR3 region of rearranged TCR beta genes was performed with a multiplex PCR assay on genomic DNA. The Illumina HiSeq System was used to sequence the amplified TCR beta libraries as 87-base-pair reads. In the source study's methods: In a later analysis, roughly 80 million unique TCR beta chains were counted across the 500 to 850 repertoires, and roughly 11 million of these chains were shared by at least two donors. A nearest-neighbor algorithm error-corrected the raw reads and collapsed the reads into unique sequences, merging closely related sequences to remove PCR and sequencing errors. V, D and J gene segments were assigned by aligning CDR3 sequences to IMGT reference sequences. For a sequence to be retained, a match of at least six nucleotides was required to both a V gene segment and a J gene segment. A rearrangement counted as productive if the CDR3 had no stop codons and remained in frame with V and J, and every other rearrangement counted as non-productive. CDR3 was defined by IMGT convention, running from the second conserved V-encoded cysteine to the conserved J-encoded phenylalanine. In an earlier analysis of 500 to 650 of the donors, sequences lacking an unambiguous match to a single V gene segment were excluded. In an earlier analysis of a few hundred of the donors, V segments were called functional above 56.7% productive rearrangements and were called segregating when the between-donor standard deviation exceeded 5%. A statistical classification framework was built for diagnosing cytomegalovirus status from the catalog of TCR beta chain sequences. A later analysis assigned V and J genes by comparing TCR nucleotide sequences with IMGT/GENE-DB human TR gene sequences. Using the TCRdist pipeline, a later analysis assigned CDR3 sequences along with most-parsimonious VDJ recombination scenarios. A later analysis defined each TCR beta chain by its CDR3 amino acid sequence plus V-gene family, and excluded reads lacking a unique V-gene family. A later analysis removed over 500 highly shared, low-generation-probability nucleotide sequences to deal with suspected cross-contamination and a sequencing artifact. For each public chain, a later analysis derived a clonal expansion index from normalized ranks of inferred template counts within each repertoire. A later analysis computed generation probabilities with a VDJ recombination model fitted to out-of-frame rearrangements, and checked the results against IGoR. A later analysis scored TCR-TCR, TCR-HLA and TCR-CMV co-occurrence with hypergeometric tests, applying a repertoire-size bias correction to TCR pairs. To estimate false discovery rates, a later analysis permuted the HLA or CMV assignments 20 times. A later analysis grouped co-occurring TCRs with DBSCAN, adding TCRdist sequence similarity when clustering within HLA-allele-positive subsets. For co-occurrence clustering, repertoires with fewer than 30,000 or more than 120,000 public chains were excluded, along with about five repertoires with anomalous nucleotide sharing. Imported from immuneACCESS, the table was reduced by TCRdb to in-frame sequences with V and J called. These copies leave out some clones; in studies compared against another copy, an unresolved V gene accounts for under half, and the cause of the remainder is not known. The DNA gave D and trimming, while V, J and clone size come from that table. The sample contains around 110,000 clones, roughly 80% of them found a single time. The top ten clonotypes cover 2.5% of the sample.

CDR1 and CDR2 are drawn from the germline V gene: MGHRA, YSYEKL. From the cysteine through the phenylalanine, the CDR3 covers 14 amino acids. Only CDR3 DNA remains: 42 bases, in frame from the first base. V lost 1 base and J lost 3 bases; the stretch between them is 9 bases long. This sequence was found in a man aged 40-49 years in good health and CMV-seronegative. Material: PBMCs. The rearranged segments are TRBV4-1 and TRBJ1-2, with no reliable assignment of the D segment. The DNA reads as follows: TGCGCCAGCAGCCAAGTGGCCCAGTACTATGGCTACACCTTC. This encodes CASSQVAQYYGYTF.